These T cell receptor beta chains were read from a single sample in a study of T-cell reconstitution after alpha-beta-depleted transplantation in children. MiXCR, applied by TCRdb to the PCR reads, yields one record per CDR3 protein. Found here are around 100,000 distinct CDR3 sequences, about 7.5% of them singletons; the top ten hold about a sixth. Sample: PBMCs, taken before TCRalphabeta/CD19-depleted stem cell transplant. These receptors were obtained from a boy aged 2 to 10 with acute lymphoblastic leukemia, due to receive a stem cell transplant. Both conserved end residues are part of each CDR3. A D gene is named only where the DNA matches it firmly. Expanded clones are given a class, and other clones once, few, many or no size at all.

>TRBV5-1|-|-|TRBJ2-2
CASSLGGGPNTGELFF
TGCGCCAGCAGCTTGGGCGGGGGCCCGAACACCGGGGAGCTGTTTTTT
>TRBV3-1|-|-|TRBJ2-1
CASSQVLANEQFF
TGTGCCAGCAGCCAAGTCCTAGCCAATGAGCAGTTCTTC
>TRBV7-9|many|-|TRBJ1-4
CASSNRDSGGEKLFF
TGTGCCAGCAGCAACCGGGACTCCGGGGGTGAAAAACTGTTTTTT
>TRBV4-1|many|-|TRBJ2-7
CASSQGYSDEQYF
TGCGCCAGCAGCCAAGGTTATTCGGACGAGCAGTACTTC
>TRBV25-1|-|-|TRBJ1-2
CASSELEGYYGYTF
TGTGCCAGCAGTGAATTGGAGGGATACTATGGCTACACCTTC
>TRBV12-3/TRBV12-4|-|-|TRBJ2-7
CASSLGGTYEQYF
TGTGCCAGCAGTTTAGGGGGCACCTACGAGCAGTACTTC
>TRBV20-1|few|-|TRBJ1-1
CSARDGSMNTEAFF
TGCAGTGCTAGAGATGGGAGCATGAACACTGAAGCTTTCTTT
>TRBV7-2|few|-|TRBJ2-7
CASSLDGGSSYEQYF
TGTGCCAGCAGCTTAGACGGAGGGTCGTCCTACGAGCAGTACTTC
>TRBV7-7|-|TRBD1|TRBJ2-7
CASSRGSGRDRVGDSQYEQYF
TGTGCCAGCAGCAGAGGTTCCGGAAGGGACAGGGTGGGAGATAGTCAATACGAGCAGTACTTC
>TRBV20-1|many|-|TRBJ2-5
CSARESGLETQYF
TGCAGTGCTAGAGAATCAGGACTAGAGACCCAGTACTTC
>TRBV7-2|few|TRBD1|TRBJ2-2
CASSLVAGGATGELFF
TGTGCCAGCAGCTTAGTGGCAGGGGGCGCGACCGGGGAGCTGTTTTTT
>TRBV18|few|-|TRBJ1-4
CASSPGHSHYEKLFF
TGTGCCAGCTCACCTGGACATTCCCATTATGAAAAACTGTTTTTT
>TRBV5-1|many|TRBD2|TRBJ2-5
CASASGTSIQETQYF
TGCGCCAGCGCGTCCGGGACTAGCATCCAAGAGACCCAGTACTTC
>TRBV7-9|many|-|TRBJ1-1
CASSSGAVSNTEAFF
TGTGCCAGCAGCTCGGGGGCGGTCAGCAACACTGAAGCTTTCTTT
>TRBV4-1|few|-|TRBJ2-2
CASSRGREQTGELFF
TGCGCCAGCAGCCGGGGACGAGAGCAGACCGGGGAGCTGTTTTTT
>TRBV19|few|TRBD2|TRBJ2-7
CASSMSSGVYEQYF
TGTGCCAGTAGTATGTCTAGCGGGGTCTACGAGCAGTACTTC
>TRBV20-1|many|-|TRBJ2-5
CSARAWQGETQYF
TGCAGTGCTAGGGCCTGGCAGGGGGAGACCCAGTACTTC
>TRBV28|many|TRBD1|TRBJ2-1
CASSVRQGYNEQFF
TGTGCCAGCAGTGTGAGACAGGGCTACAATGAGCAGTTCTTC
>TRBV28|many|TRBD1|TRBJ1-1
CASSSLLEGTGLYTEAFF
TGTGCCAGCAGTTCGCTCCTCGAGGGGACAGGATTGTACACTGAAGCTTTCTTT
>TRBV2|many|-|TRBJ1-4
CASSEATGADEKLFF
TGTGCCAGCAGTGAAGCAACCGGGGCTGATGAAAAACTGTTTTTT
>TRBV7-2|few|-|TRBJ2-5
CASGAGPETQYF
TGTGCCAGCGGGGCGGGGCCGGAGACCCAGTACTTC
>TRBV7-2|many|-|TRBJ2-2
CASSVDRRTGELFF
TGTGCCAGCTCCGTGGACCGAAGAACCGGGGAGCTGTTTTTT
>TRBV24-1|many|TRBD1|TRBJ2-3
CATSGTGDTDTQYF
TGTGCCACCAGTGGAACAGGGGACACAGATACGCAGTATTTT
>TRBV7-9|-|-|TRBJ2-5
CASVQGGETQYF
TGTGCCAGCGTGCAAGGAGGAGAGACCCAGTACTTC
>TRBV7-2|-|-|TRBJ1-5
CASSPPGGPNQPQHF
TGTGCCAGCAGCCCACCCGGGGGGCCGAATCAGCCCCAGCATTTT
>TRBV7-2|many|-|TRBJ1-5
CASSHARGDGQPQHF
TGTGCCAGCAGCCACGCCAGGGGAGATGGTCAGCCCCAGCATTTT
>TRBV28|many|-|TRBJ1-2
CASSPGGSLGGYTF
TGTGCCAGCAGCCCAGGCGGGTCCCTAGGGGGCTACACCTTC
>TRBV12-3/TRBV12-4|-|-|TRBJ2-3
CASSSSTSPDTQYF
TGTGCCAGCAGTTCCAGTACTAGCCCAGATACGCAGTATTTT
>TRBV20-1|-|-|TRBJ1-2
CSARAGFSNYGYTF
TGCAGTGCTAGAGCGGGATTCAGTAACTATGGCTACACCTTC
>TRBV7-9|few|-|TRBJ1-2
CASSLRSGGDGYTF
TGTGCCAGCAGCTTACGGTCGGGCGGCGATGGCTACACCTTC
>TRBV3-1|-|TRBD1|TRBJ1-1
CASSQRTGVTEAFF
TGTGCCAGCAGCCAGCGGACAGGGGTCACTGAAGCTTTCTTT
>TRBV5-1|many|TRBD2|TRBJ2-3
CASSLRTSGPPDTQYF
TGCGCCAGCAGCTTGCGGACTAGCGGGCCACCAGATACGCAGTATTTT
>TRBV12-3/TRBV12-4|many|-|TRBJ2-7
CASRYGANYEQYF
TGTGCCAGCAGATACGGGGCTAACTACGAGCAGTACTTC
>TRBV20-1|-|TRBD2|TRBJ2-3
CSARAGGHTDTQYF
TGCAGTGCTAGGGCGGGGGGCCACACAGATACGCAGTATTTT
>TRBV20-1|-|TRBD1|TRBJ1-6
CSARLGQGPLSPLHF
TGCAGTGCTAGACTAGGACAGGGGCCCCTTTCACCCCTCCACTTT
>TRBV7-9|-|-|TRBJ2-5
CASSPTGSNQETQYF
TGTGCCAGCAGCCCGACCGGGAGCAATCAAGAGACCCAGTACTTC
>TRBV5-4|-|TRBD2|TRBJ2-5
CASSTRTSGGQETQYF
TGTGCCAGCAGCACACGGACTAGCGGGGGCCAAGAGACCCAGTACTTC
>TRBV10-3|few|-|TRBJ2-3
CAISDALGQTTDTQYF
TGTGCCATCAGCGATGCCCTTGGACAGACCACAGATACGCAGTATTTT
>TRBV12-3/TRBV12-4|many|-|TRBJ1-2
CASSPNGGHYGYTF
TGTGCCAGCAGTCCAAATGGGGGCCACTATGGCTACACCTTC
>TRBV7-8|many|-|TRBJ2-1
CASSPGAEQFF
TGTGCCAGCAGCCCCGGTGCTGAGCAGTTCTTC
>TRBV24-1|few|-|TRBJ2-1
CATSGGGAYNEQFF
TGTGCCACCAGTGGAGGAGGGGCCTACAATGAGCAGTTCTTC
>TRBV29-1|many|-|TRBJ1-2
CSAGSESGYTF
TGCAGCGCTGGAAGCGAGTCTGGCTACACCTTC
>TRBV11-3|many|-|TRBJ2-2
CASSSYREPGELFF
TGTGCCAGCAGTTCATACAGGGAGCCCGGGGAGCTGTTTTTT
>TRBV5-5|-|-|TRBJ1-5
CASSLSPGGNQPQHF
TGTGCCAGCAGCTTATCCCCAGGCGGGAATCAGCCCCAGCATTTT
>TRBV20-1|few|TRBD1|TRBJ1-5
CSARDAGQGSSNQPQHF
TGCAGTGCTAGAGATGCGGGACAGGGGAGTAGCAATCAGCCCCAGCATTTT
>TRBV20-1|many|TRBD2|TRBJ2-2
CSAPWGLAGGNTGELFF
TGCAGTGCTCCTTGGGGACTAGCGGGGGGAAACACCGGGGAGCTGTTTTTT
>TRBV4-3|many|-|TRBJ2-7
CASSQGETGEQYF
TGCGCCAGCAGCCAAGGGGAGACCGGGGAGCAGTACTTC
>TRBV6-5|few|TRBD1|TRBJ2-1
CASSYLQGARTRDEQFF
TGTGCCAGCAGTTACTTACAGGGGGCTCGTACAAGGGATGAGCAGTTCTTC
>TRBV5-1|many|-|TRBJ2-1
CASSFRDNSYNEQFF
TGCGCCAGCAGCTTCCGGGACAACTCCTACAATGAGCAGTTCTTC
>TRBV5-6|few|TRBD2|TRBJ2-3
CASSLGAGGSTDTQYF
TGTGCCAGCAGCTTGGGGGCGGGGGGGAGCACAGATACGCAGTATTTT
>TRBV12-3/TRBV12-4|many|-|TRBJ2-2
CASSLLAGPGTGELFF
TGTGCCAGCAGTTTACTCGCGGGGCCCGGAACCGGGGAGCTGTTTTTT
>TRBV12-3/TRBV12-4|many|-|TRBJ1-4
CASSRTSGLNEKLFF
TGTGCCAGCAGTAGGACATCGGGGCTTAATGAAAAACTGTTTTTT
>TRBV27|many|TRBD2|TRBJ2-5
CASSPIAGGRPETQYF
TGTGCCAGCAGTCCAATAGCGGGGGGGCGGCCAGAGACCCAGTACTTC
>TRBV20-1|few|TRBD1|TRBJ1-2
CSARDSVGYRGYGYTF
TGCAGTGCTAGAGATTCGGTCGGGTACAGGGGCTATGGCTACACCTTC
>TRBV20-1|-|TRBD2|TRBJ2-5
CSARGLAPQETQYF
TGCAGTGCTAGAGGACTAGCTCCACAAGAGACCCAGTACTTC
>TRBV9|few|TRBD2|TRBJ2-3
CASSPRTSGGVGDTQYF
TGTGCCAGCAGCCCTCGGACTAGCGGGGGGGTAGGAGATACGCAGTATTTT
>TRBV6-5|few|-|TRBJ1-3
CASSYSPGGGGNTIYF
TGTGCCAGCAGTTACTCGCCCGGGGGCGGTGGAAACACCATATATTTT
>TRBV21-1|few|-|TRBJ2-6
CASSSRDRDSGANVLTF
TGTGCCAGCAGCAGCCGGGACAGGGACTCTGGGGCCAACGTCCTGACTTTC
>TRBV5-1|-|TRBD1|TRBJ1-4
CASSPGQGGEKLFF
TGCGCCAGCAGCCCCGGACAGGGCGGGGAAAAACTGTTTTTT
>TRBV20-1|few|-|TRBJ2-1
CSANRVGTNEQFF
TGCAGTGCTAACAGGGTAGGAACGAATGAGCAGTTCTTC